The entry below describes one T cell receptor (beta chain). Germline trimming cut 4 bases from V and 5 bases from J; bases unmatched to any gene: 6. CDR3 length: 15 amino acids. CDR1 is SGHVS, CDR2 FQNEAQ, per germline. The data were taken from a study of blood T cell repertoires in COVID-19. Original handling: Reference gene primer amplification yielded estimated nucleated cell counts. Assay: immunoSEQ multiplex PCR; the TCRdb copy retains only in-frame clones and omits some. Clone size and V and J calls were adopted from that table, with D and trimming inferred from the DNA. The table has approximately 250,000 clones, around 83% seen once.

The clonotype was recovered from a woman aged 45-59 years with acute or convalescent COVID-19. Specimen: peripheral blood. This rearrangement joins TRBV7-8 to TRBJ2-5, with 11 bases that match TRBD2. CDR3 sequence reads: CASSSLAGGRETQYF. The DNA of the CDR3 is TGTGCCAGCAGCTCCTTAGCGGGGGGGCGTGAGACCCAGTACTTC.